The 15 T cell receptor beta chains listed next were all sequenced from one sample in a study of T cells in Graves' hyperthyroidism and ophthalmopathy. TCR beta CDR3 region amplification was performed from RNA transcripts. The TCR CDR3 was amplified in a first-round RT-PCR using the HTBI primer set. TCRdb reprocessed the multiplex PCR reads via MiXCR and lists one record per CDR3 protein. The sample comprises roughly 350,000 distinct CDR3 sequences, approximately 13% of which are singletons, and just under 25% rests with the top ten. Sequencing was carried out using blood. The receptors come from a woman in her twenties or thirties with Graves' hyperthyroidism.

V gene TRBV28 combines with J gene TRBJ1-2; 8 bases are a match to TRBD1. Germline V gene data show CDR1 as MDHEN and CDR2 as SYDVKM. Losses at the gene ends were 6 bases for V and 8 bases for J; bases not matched to a gene: 5. The CDR3 extends over 12 amino acids. The CDR3 protein is CASSGTGGGYTF. CDR3 coding DNA: TGTGCCAGCAGCGGGACAGGTGGGGGCTACACCTTC.

There are a few counts of this clonotype. The rearrangement links TRBV9 to TRBJ1-2, with a possible D match to TRBD1 (6 bases). CDR3 length: 14 amino acids. The ends were cut back, 1 base at V and 8 bases at J, with 15 bases in the middle. Germline V lookup: CDR1 SGDLS, CDR2 YYNGEE. In nucleotides, the CDR3 is TGTGCCAGCAGCGTACTCCCAGGGGATGGGGGCTACACCTTC. It is translated as CASSVLPGDGGYTF. The full variable domain, its missing parts supplied by reference TRBV9 and TRBJ1-2, is DSGVTQTPKHLITATGQRVTLRCSPRSGDLSVYWYQQSLDQGLQFLIQYYNGEERAKGNILERFSAQQFPDLHSELNLSSLELGDSALYFCASSVLPGDGGYTFGSGTRLTVV.

This clonotype was recorded at least ten times. The CDR3 protein is CASGDRQGSYNEQFF. CDR3 nucleotides: TGTGCCAGCGGGGATCGACAGGGCTCCTACAATGAGCAGTTCTTC. This chain links TRBV2 with TRBJ2-1; 7 bases align to TRBD1. This CDR3 has 15 residues. V lost 8 bases, J lost 0 bases, and 7 bases stayed unmatched. The germline V gene encodes CDR1 SNHLY and CDR2 FYNNEI.

V gene TRBV7-8 combines with J gene TRBJ1-1; D gene uncertain. V lost 1 base, J lost 4 bases, and 10 bases lay in between. The germline gives CDR1 SGHVS, CDR2 FQNEAQ. The CDR3 is 14 residues long. This chain's CDR3 is CASSLEGIPTEAFF. CDR3 in DNA: TGTGCCAGCAGCTTAGAAGGGATTCCCACTGAAGCTTTCTTT. Combining the CDR3 with reference TRBV7-8 and TRBJ1-1 gives the whole variable domain GAGVSQSPRYKVAKRGQDVALRCDPISGHVSLFWYQQALGQGPEFLTYFQNEAQLDKSGLPSDRFFAERPEGSVSTLKIQRTQQEDSAVYLCASSLEGIPTEAFFGQGTRLTVV.

Ten or more counts support this clonotype. The rearrangement links TRBV20-1 to TRBJ1-5, with TRBD1 as a possible D gene (5 bases). CDR1 is DFQATT, CDR2 SNEGSKA, per germline (reference sequence). With 6 bases removed from V and 4 bases from J, the gap between germline ends came to 19 bases. CDR3 size: 15 residues. CDR3 sequence (DNA): TGCAGTGCCGAGGCGGGGGGGGGAGGAAATCAGCCCCAGCATTTT. Its translation is CSAEAGGGGNQPQHF.

The V call is TRBV30, the J call TRBJ1-1; 9 bases align to TRBD1. Trimming removed 6 bases from V and 4 bases from J; junction bases left unmatched: 9. Per germline, CDR1 GTSNPN and CDR2 SVGIG (reference sequence). The CDR3 spans 14 residues. CDR3 sequence: CACETGQGGTEAFF. DNA for the CDR3: TGTGCCTGCGAAACGGGACAGGGTGGCACTGAAGCTTTCTTT.

The chain uses TRBV7-9 and TRBJ2-2; D possibly corresponds to TRBD1 (6 bases). Trimming cost V 5 bases and J 1 base, with 11 bases left between them. This CDR3 has 15 residues. Per germline, CDR1 SEHNR and CDR2 FQNEAQ (reference sequence). The CDR3 here is CASSALTGNTGELFF. The CDR3 nucleotides are TGTGCCAGCAGCGCCCTGACAGGGAACACCGGGGAGCTGTTTTTT. The whole variable domain, filled in from reference TRBV7-9 and TRBJ2-2, reads DTGVSQNPRHKITKRGQNVTFRCDPISEHNRLYWYRQTLGQGPEFLTYFQNEAQLEKSRLLSDRFSAERPKGSFSTLEIQRTEQGDSAMYLCASSALTGNTGELFFGEGSRLTVL.

This clonotype turned up a few times. The chain employs TRBV18 and TRBJ2-1; 9 bases agree with TRBD2. Germline values: CDR1 KGHSH, CDR2 LQKENI. J was trimmed by 7 bases and V by 2 bases; bases with no gene match: 6. This CDR3 region has 15 residues. CDR3 nucleotide sequence: TGTGCCAGCTCACCAGCTAGCGGGGCTAGAAATGAGCAGTTCTTC. Protein sequence: CASSPASGARNEQFF.

This clonotype has at least ten counts. The V and J genes are TRBV6-1 and TRBJ1-1; D not certain. V lost 6 bases and J lost 1, with 12 bases in between. The CDR3 totals 14 residues. Germline values: CDR1 MNHNS, CDR2 SASEGT. For the CDR3, the DNA is TGTGCCAGCAGCCCGGCGTGGGGGAACACTGAAGCTTTCTTT. It specifies CASSPAWGNTEAFF.

The V call is TRBV11-2, the J call TRBJ2-2; 9 bases are shared with TRBD2. CDR1 and CDR2 (germline): SGHAT, FQNNGV. This CDR3 region has 16 residues. Trimming removed 1 base from V and 0 bases from J; junction bases left unmatched: 0. The CDR3 sequence is CASSLVAGANTGELFF. CDR3 coding DNA: TGTGCCAGCAGCTTAGTAGCGGGGGCGAACACCGGGGAGCTGTTTTTT.

This clonotype was recorded many times. This rearrangement joins TRBV16 to TRBJ2-7; 7 bases are shared with TRBD1. Germline V lookup: CDR1 KGHSY, CDR2 FQNENV. J gave up 0 bases and V 0 bases, and 5 bases lay outside the gene matches. The CDR3 consists of 16 residues. CDR3 coding DNA: TGTGCCAGCAGCCAATCATCCCGGGACAGCTCCTACGAGCAGTACTTC. Protein product: CASSQSSRDSSYEQYF.

This clonotype occurred many times. The rearrangement joins TRBV27 to TRBJ2-7; D not resolved. The CDR3 runs to 11 residues. Germline lookup yields CDR1 MNHEY and CDR2 SMNVEV (reference sequence). The V end was cut by 5 bases, the J end by 2 bases, with 4 bases between. The CDR3 DNA reads TGTGCCAGCAGTGGGGCCTACGAGCAGTACTTC. Translated: CASSGAYEQYF.

This clonotype was observed at least ten times. This chain uses TRBV20-1 with TRBJ2-5; 10 bases align to TRBD2. The CDR3 consists of 13 residues. Germline assignment: CDR1 DFQATT and CDR2 SNEGSKA (reference sequence). V was pared by 6 bases and J by 2 bases, with 3 bases of the junction left unmatched. CDR3 sequence (DNA): TGCAGTGCCCAACTAGCGGGACAAGAGACCCAGTACTTC. Amino acids: CSAQLAGQETQYF.

The CDR3, as DNA: TGCAGTGCTAGTCAGGACTCCCTCTCCTACGAGCAGTACTTC. Translated: CSASQDSLSYEQYF. The chain has TRBV20-1 and TRBJ2-7; maybe TRBD2 (5 bases). Trimming shortened V by 3 bases and J by 0 bases, and 12 bases separated the two germline ends. The CDR3 extends over 14 amino acids. The V gene's germline CDR1 is DFQATT and CDR2 SNEGSKA (reference sequence).

This clonotype occurred once. This may be a read error, as it is one base from a much larger clone. The V call is TRBV2, the J call TRBJ2-1, with D possibly TRBD1 on 6 matching bases. V was shortened by 8 bases and J by 1 base, with 9 bases between the two germline ends. This CDR3 contains 13 residues. From germline, CDR1 is SNHLY and CDR2 FYNNEI. CDR3 amino acids: CASAGVSYNEQFF. The CDR3 DNA is TGTGCCAGCGCAGGGGTGTCCTACAATGAGCAGTTCTTC.